Listed here is a single TCR beta chain. This clone has more than one count but fewer than ten. The clone's antigen remains unknown. Base qualities are missing; no much larger clone stands one base away. Libraries were made using the immunoSEQ multiplex PCR assay. For the multiplex PCR, a mixture combining 60 forward primers for TCR Vbeta segments and 13 reverse primers for TCR Jbeta segments was used. The CDR3 region of rearranged TCR beta genes was amplified from genomic DNA with a multiplex PCR assay. The Illumina HiSeq System was used to sequence the amplified TCR beta libraries as 87-base-pair reads. Concerning the study's data processing: Across the 500 to 850 repertoires, a later analysis counted 75 million to 90 million unique TCR beta chains, some 11 million of which were shared by at least two donors. To remove PCR and sequencing errors, raw reads were error-corrected and collapsed into unique sequences using a nearest-neighbor algorithm that merged closely related sequences. CDR3 sequences were aligned to IMGT reference sequences to assign V, D and J gene segments. For a sequence to be retained, a match of at least six nucleotides to both a V gene segment and a J gene segment was required. Rearrangements were called productive when the CDR3 lacked stop codons and stayed in frame with V and J; all others were non-productive. Following IMGT convention, CDR3 was defined as the stretch from the second conserved V-encoded cysteine to the conserved J-encoded phenylalanine. Sequences without an unambiguous match to a single V gene segment were excluded from the earlier analysis of a few hundred of the donors. An earlier analysis of fewer than 750 of the donors called V segments functional above 56.7% productive rearrangements and segregating when the between-donor standard deviation exceeded 5%. To diagnose cytomegalovirus status from the catalog of TCR beta chain sequences, a statistical classification framework was built. A later analysis assigned V and J genes by comparing TCR nucleotide sequences with IMGT/GENE-DB human TR gene sequences. Using the TCRdist pipeline, a later analysis assigned CDR3 sequences along with most-parsimonious VDJ recombination scenarios. In a later analysis, each TCR beta chain was defined by its CDR3 amino acid sequence together with its V-gene family, and reads without a unique V-gene family were excluded. As a way to deal with suspected cross-contamination and a sequencing artifact, a later analysis dropped 500 to 700 nucleotide sequences that were highly shared and had low generation probability. A later analysis calculated a clonal expansion index for each public chain from normalized within-repertoire ranks of inferred template counts. In a later analysis, generation probabilities were computed with a VDJ recombination model fitted to out-of-frame rearrangements, and the resulting probabilities were checked against IGoR. Hypergeometric tests were used in a later analysis to score TCR-TCR, TCR-HLA and TCR-CMV co-occurrence, with a repertoire-size bias correction applied to the TCR pairs. To estimate false discovery rates, a later analysis permuted the HLA or CMV assignments 20 times. In a later analysis, co-occurring TCRs were grouped using DBSCAN, and TCRdist sequence similarity was added for clustering within HLA-allele-positive subsets. Co-occurrence clustering excluded repertoires with fewer than 30,000 or more than 120,000 public chains, plus five with anomalous nucleotide sharing. TCRdb re-hosts the immuneACCESS table, in-frame sequences only. Its copies lack some clones; in the studies checked, an unresolved V gene accounts for under half of them, and the cause for the rest is not known. The V and J calls and the clone size are those of that table, but D and trimming were determined from the DNA. The sample profile shows 55,000 to 75,000 clones; 62% of them were found once. Clones ranked in the top ten supply around 2.7% of the sample.

The CDR1 and CDR2 encoded by the germline V gene are MNHEY and SVGAGI. The trim is 5 bases for V and 0 bases for J, with a gap of 7 bases between the germline ends. There are 13 amino acids in the CDR3, from cysteine to phenylalanine inclusive. Only the CDR3 portion is preserved as DNA: 39 bases, with reading frame beginning at the first base. In total, roughly 710 healthy bone marrow donors made up the cohort. At the time of sampling, every cohort member was nominally healthy, though immune exposures that went unrecorded were likely present. The donor was CMV seronegative and belonged to the group of over 350 seronegative cohort members. A peripheral blood sample was collected from each donor, and TCR beta sequencing was performed on peripheral blood mononuclear cells. Genomic DNA was extracted from the blood cell samples with the Qiagen DNeasy Blood Extraction Kit. This sample stems from a study of cytomegalovirus exposure and HLA in healthy donors listed by TCRdb under 2017. For the wider study: An earlier analysis of some 600 of the donors reported approximately 280 Gb of sequence data and 117 million unique TCR beta sequences obtained from approximately 180 million T cells. An early release that covered about 640 HLA-typed donors contained approximately 300 gigabases of sequencing data and around 80 million unique TCR sequences. Of the 300 to 450 genotyped donors, over 65% fell in the genetic ancestry cluster associated with self-reported Caucasian donors. The study aimed to test whether signatures of past pathogen exposure could be identified by cataloging public T cell receptors. The T cell repertoires of some 700 subjects were profiled by immunosequencing and related to cytomegalovirus serostatus. Along with the roughly 670-subject first cohort, a separate validation cohort of over a hundred different subjects was used. To predict cytomegalovirus infection status, the study brought together high-throughput TCR immunosequencing, statistical association of individual TCRs with disease status, and machine learning. In a later analysis, previously published TCR beta repertoires from hundreds of donors were re-analyzed and high-resolution HLA genotyping was added so that TCR occurrence patterns could be studied. Rather than using new phenotypic data, the later analysis identified candidate immune exposures from TCR beta sequences and from how often those sequences occurred across donors. An earlier analysis of about 600 of the donors used high-throughput TCR beta sequencing to judge whether each TCR beta V gene segment behaved as functional or pseudogenic. Donor age, sex, ethnicity and CMV serostatus were compiled together with the repertoire data. In a later genetic analysis, genome-wide SNP genotypes for about 65% of the 666 donors were used, and that subset was treated as a discovery cohort. Every repertoire in the discovery cohort had been generated on one and the same sequencing platform. Class I and class II HLA loci were covered by the typing at four-digit resolution. The number of typed donors differed by locus: 629-630 for A, B, C, DRB1 and DQB1; some 540 for DQA1; 606 for DPA1; and some 470 for DPB1. Four or five DR-DQ haplotypes were handled as single units for association and clustering because linkage in the cohort was strong. On average, around 240,000 unique TCR beta nucleotide sequences were sequenced per donor among roughly 430 genotyped donors of the cohort, with about 19% of those sequences being non-productive. What the work shows at the level of the full study, not this receptor alone: Because counts were too low, 15 to 20 rarely observed V segments, including chromosome 9 orphons, were excluded from the earlier analysis of some 590 of the donors. Correlated functional status among segregating V segments might be attributable to linkage disequilibrium, but an unknown experimental factor could not be ruled out. In a later genetic analysis, fewer N-insertions in productive TCRs were reported among donors in an Asian-associated ancestry cluster than the 666-donor mean. According to a later analysis, TCR association rates differed among HLA loci, with DRB1 alleles showing the most associated TCRs and HLA-C alleles showing the fewest. In this cohort, only TCR beta chains were sequenced, and detectable features were limited by the absence of alpha or paired-chain data. The study listed 150 to 200 TCR beta chains as associated with cytomegalovirus. In a later analysis, most CMV-associated TCR beta chains were found to appear HLA-restricted, with HLA associations seemingly driven largely by CMV exposure. Presence/absence analyses assumed roughly uniform sequencing depth across donors, an assumption that may not hold. A further reported finding was that TCR beta sequences accurately predicted the HLA-A and HLA-B alleles for most subjects in the first cohort. Across donors, most TCR sequences were observed very rarely, whereas some public TCRs were present in many individuals. An earlier analysis of some 590 of the donors showed that most TCR beta V segments appeared in productive rearrangements either about 87% or about 30% of the time, which broadly matched IMGT annotations. Because HLA typing was unavailable for some donors at each locus, only the typed subset was used in association tests. Cytomegalovirus status was reported to be diagnosed by the classifier with high specificity and sensitivity in both the original and validation cohorts. A later analysis reported that several top co-occurrence clusters appeared linked to parvovirus B19, influenza, CMV and Epstein-Barr virus. Specific HLA alleles were associated with roughly 17,000 TCR beta sequences at a false discovery rate of 0.05 in a later analysis. Strong co-occurrence of HLA alleles, especially DR and DQ, made assigning TCR associations to individual alleles difficult. In a later analysis, HLA-associated TCR beta chains were found to be more clonally expanded and to have lower generation probabilities than equally common non-associated chains. CMV serostatus was the only immune exposure information available for the cohort. The authors suggested that the approach could potentially be extended to other disease states and immunological phenotypes. Because the 87-base-pair reads could not distinguish some IMGT-functional V segments, including TRBV6-2 and TRBV6-3, those segments were excluded. Three of the identified cytomegalovirus-associated TCR beta chains were confirmed in vitro to be specific for cytomegalovirus antigens. A group of highly shared sequence variants was considered likely to be a technical artifact of the sequencing pipeline. V-gene and J-gene trimming of TCR beta chains was associated with a missense DCLRE1C variant in a later genetic analysis, and the association was replicated in an independent cohort.

Sequences were obtained from PBMCs. The chain uses TRBV6-5 and TRBJ2-5; TRBD2 is a possible D gene, resting on 6 matching bases. The receptor was derived from a man aged 25-45 years in good health and CMV-seronegative. The DNA reads as follows: TGTGCCAGCAGTCCGGGGGACCAAGAGACCCAGTACTTC. It is translated as CASSPGDQETQYF.